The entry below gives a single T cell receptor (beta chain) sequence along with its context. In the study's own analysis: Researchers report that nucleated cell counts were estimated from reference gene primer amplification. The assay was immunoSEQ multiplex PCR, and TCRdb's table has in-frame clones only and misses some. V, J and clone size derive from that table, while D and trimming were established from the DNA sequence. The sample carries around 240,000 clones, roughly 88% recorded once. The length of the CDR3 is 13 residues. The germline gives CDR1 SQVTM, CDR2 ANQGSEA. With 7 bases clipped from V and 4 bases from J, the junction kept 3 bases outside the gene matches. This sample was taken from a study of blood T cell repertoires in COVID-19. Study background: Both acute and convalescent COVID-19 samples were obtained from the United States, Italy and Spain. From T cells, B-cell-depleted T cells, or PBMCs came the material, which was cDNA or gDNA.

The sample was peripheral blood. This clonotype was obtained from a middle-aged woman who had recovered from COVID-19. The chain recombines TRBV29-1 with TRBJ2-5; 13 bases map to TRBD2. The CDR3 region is CSAWTSGGETQYF. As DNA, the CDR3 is TGCAGCGCGTGGACTAGCGGGGGAGAGACCCAGTACTTC. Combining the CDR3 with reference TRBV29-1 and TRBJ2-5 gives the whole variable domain SAVISQKPSRDICQRGTSLTIQCQVDSQVTMMFWYRQQPGQSLTLIATANQGSEATYESGFVIDKFPISRPNLTFSTLTVSNMSPEDSSIYLCSAWTSGGETQYFGPGTRLLVL.